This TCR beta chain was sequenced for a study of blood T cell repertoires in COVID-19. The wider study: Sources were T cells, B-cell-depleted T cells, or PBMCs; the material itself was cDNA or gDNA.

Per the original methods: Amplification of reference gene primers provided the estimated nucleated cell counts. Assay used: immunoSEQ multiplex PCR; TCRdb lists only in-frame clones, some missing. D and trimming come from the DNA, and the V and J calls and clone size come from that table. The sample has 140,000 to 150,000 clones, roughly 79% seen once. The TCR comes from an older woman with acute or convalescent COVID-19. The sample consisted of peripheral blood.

The CDR3 coding sequence is TGTGCCACCAGTGACCCCTCCTTCTCCTACAATGAGCAGTTCTTC. It translates to CATSDPSFSYNEQFF. This sequence joins TRBV24-1 and TRBJ2-1; D ambiguous. Germline CDR1 reads KGHDR; CDR2 reads SFDVKD. V lost 4 bases to trimming and J lost 0 bases, with 9 bases between them. CDR3 length: 15 amino acids.